This TCR beta chain was identified in a study of cytomegalovirus exposure and HLA in healthy donors. Study background: Approximately 190 million T cells yielded some 120 million unique TCR beta sequences in earlier analysis.

On this clone itself: The antigen is not known.

General observations from the study: In an earlier analysis, productive rearrangement rates for most beta V segments clustered near 87% or 30%. In a later analysis, a genetic analysis reported fewer productive-TCR N-insertions in an Asian-associated ancestry cluster than the cohort average. CMV serostatus was the sole immune exposure data available.

Germline lookup yields CDR1 ENHRY and CDR2 SYGVKD. V lost 2 bases, J lost 6 bases, and 4 bases stayed unmatched. The CDR3 totals 14 residues. 60 Vbeta and 13 Jbeta primers were used in PCR. Repertoires were generated with immunoSEQ multiplex PCR, while TCRdb's copy carries only in-frame clones and drops some. The sample lists around 99,000 clones, under 80% occurring once. This clonotype was sampled from a woman aged 40-49 years in good health and CMV-seropositive. The sequencing sample was made of PBMCs. The chain carries TRBV10-3 and TRBJ1-1, with 9 nucleotides matching TRBD1. The CDR3 sequence: CAISEVQGASEAFF. The CDR3 region has the DNA TGTGCCATCAGTGAGGTACAGGGGGCATCTGAAGCTTTCTTT.